This T cell receptor beta chain was identified during a study of T cell repertoires in cytomegalovirus infection. This clonotype was recorded a few times. Its antigen is still unknown. V was trimmed by 6 bases and J by 3 bases, leaving 4 bases between them. The CDR3 is 11 amino acids. Germline lookup yields CDR1 SNHLY and CDR2 FYNNEI. Each CDR3 protein gets one entry after TCRdb re-called the reads with MiXCR. The sample includes 450,000 to 550,000 distinct CDR3 sequences, about 42% seen only once; the top ten take around 45%. The receptor was derived from a human donor in good health (CMV status not recorded). Some clones in this sample may be carry-over from other donors' samples. V and J are TRBV2 and TRBJ2-3; D uncertain. The material was cultured PBMCs, obtained from culture after CMV antigen stimulation. This CDR3 is CASRQTDTQYF. CDR3 coding DNA: TGTGCCAGCAGACAGACAGATACGCAGTATTTT.